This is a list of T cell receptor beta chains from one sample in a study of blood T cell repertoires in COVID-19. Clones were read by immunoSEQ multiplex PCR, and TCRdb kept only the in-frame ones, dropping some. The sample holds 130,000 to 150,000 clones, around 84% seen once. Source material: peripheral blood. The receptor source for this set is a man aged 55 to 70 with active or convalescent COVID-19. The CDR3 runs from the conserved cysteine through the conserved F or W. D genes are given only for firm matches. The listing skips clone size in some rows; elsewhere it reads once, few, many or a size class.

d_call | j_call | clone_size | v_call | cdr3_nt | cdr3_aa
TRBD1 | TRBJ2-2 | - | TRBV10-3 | TGTGCCATCAGGGCCCGGGACAGCCACACCGGGGAGCTGTTTTTT | CAIRARDSHTGELFF
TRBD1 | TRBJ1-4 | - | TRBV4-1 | TGCGCCAGCAGCCGGGACAGCTCTAATGAAAAACTGTTTTTT | CASSRDSSNEKLFF
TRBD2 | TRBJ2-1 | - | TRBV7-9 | TGTGCCAGCAGCTTGGGCGGGAGCTACAATGAGCAGTTCTTC | CASSLGGSYNEQFF
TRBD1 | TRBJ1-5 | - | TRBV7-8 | TGTGCCAGCAGCAACCTTAGGGGACAGATCAATCAGCCCCAGCATTTT | CASSNLRGQINQPQHF
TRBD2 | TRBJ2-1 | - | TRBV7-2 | TGTGCCAGCAGCCGGACTAGCGCTACTAGCTCCTACAATGAGCAGTTCTTC | CASSRTSATSSYNEQFF
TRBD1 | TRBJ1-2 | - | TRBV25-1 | TGTGCCAGCAGTGATACAGGACAGGGGGCATATGGCTACACCTTC | CASSDTGQGAYGYTF
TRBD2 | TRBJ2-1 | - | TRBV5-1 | TGCGCCAGCTCCTCTACTAGCGGGAACGTCAATGAGCAGTTCTTC | CASSSTSGNVNEQFF
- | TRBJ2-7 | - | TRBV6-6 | TGTGCCAGCAGGCCAGGAGGGTACGAGGAGCAGTACTTC | CASRPGGYEEQYF
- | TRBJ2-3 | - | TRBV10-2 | TGCGCCAGCAGTGAGCAAAGAGCAGATACGCAGTATTTT | CASSEQRADTQYF
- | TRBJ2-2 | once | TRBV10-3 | TGTGCCATCAATGGGGGAGGTCCGAACACCGGGGAGCTGTTTTTT | CAINGGGPNTGELFF
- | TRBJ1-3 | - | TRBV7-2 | TGTGCCAGCAGCACTTATGGAAACACCATATATTTT | CASSTYGNTIYF
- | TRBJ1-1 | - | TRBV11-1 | TGTGCCAGCAGCTTCCCCGGGGCTGAAGCTTTCTTT | CASSFPGAEAFF
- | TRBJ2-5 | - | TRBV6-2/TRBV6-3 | TGTGCCAGCAGTAAACTGAGAATCCAAGAGACCCAGTACTTC | CASSKLRIQETQYF
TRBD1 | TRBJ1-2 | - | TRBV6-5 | TGTGCCAGCAGTAAACCGGGACAGGGGAACTATGGCTACACCTTC | CASSKPGQGNYGYTF
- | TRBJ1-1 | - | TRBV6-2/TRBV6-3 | TGTGCCAGCAGTTACTCTTCCAGGTTCACTGAAGCTTTCTTT | CASSYSSRFTEAFF
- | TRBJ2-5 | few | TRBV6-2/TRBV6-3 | TGTGCCAGCAGTTACTCATTCGGGGGGCATAGAAGGGAGACCCAGTACTTC | CASSYSFGGHRRETQYF
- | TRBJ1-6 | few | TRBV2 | TGTGCCAGCAGGCTCACAGGGTACTCACCCCTCCACTTT | CASRLTGYSPLHF
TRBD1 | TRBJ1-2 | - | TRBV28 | TGTGCCAGCAGACAGGGGGGGAACTATGGCTACACCTTC | CASRQGGNYGYTF
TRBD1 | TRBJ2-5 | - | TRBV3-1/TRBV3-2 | TGTGCCAGCAGGATGGACAGGGAAGGAAAGACCCAGTACTTC | CASRMDREGKTQYF
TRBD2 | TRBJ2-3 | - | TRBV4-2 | TGTGCCAGCAGCCAAGTGTCACAGACTAGCGGGACAGGTAGCACAGATACGCAGTATTTT | CASSQVSQTSGTGSTDTQYF
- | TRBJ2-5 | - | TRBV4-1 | TGCGCCAGCAGCCAGGCCCTAGAAGAGACCCAGTACTTC | CASSQALEETQYF
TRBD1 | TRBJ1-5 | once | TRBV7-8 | TGTGCCAGCAGCTTAGGGACAGGGGATTACAGCAATCAGCCCCAGCATTTT | CASSLGTGDYSNQPQHF
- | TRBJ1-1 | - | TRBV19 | TGTGCCAGTTCCCAGAACACTGAAGCTTTCTTT | CASSQNTEAFF
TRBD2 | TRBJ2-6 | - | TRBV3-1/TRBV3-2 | TGTGCCAGCAGCCACGCGGGGGTTGGGGCCAACGTCCTGACTTTC | CASSHAGVGANVLTF
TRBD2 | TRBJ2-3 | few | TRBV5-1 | TGCGCCACCCCACAGCGGGGGAGGGCCCGGGTAGATACGCAGTATTTT | CATPQRGRARVDTQYF
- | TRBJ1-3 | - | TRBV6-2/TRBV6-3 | TGTGCCAGCAGTTACCCCGGGAGTGGACTTCGCTCTGGAAACACCATATATTTT | CASSYPGSGLRSGNTIYF
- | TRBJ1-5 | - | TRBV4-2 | TGTGCCAGCAGCCAAGATATACGTGGAGATCAGCCCCAGCATTTT | CASSQDIRGDQPQHF
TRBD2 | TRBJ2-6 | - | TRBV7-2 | TGTGCCAGCAGCCCACGGGGGGTTGCTGGGGCCAACGTCCTGACTTTC | CASSPRGVAGANVLTF
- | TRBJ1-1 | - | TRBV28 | TGTGCCAGCAGTGCCGGGACAACTGAAGCTTTCTTT | CASSAGTTEAFF
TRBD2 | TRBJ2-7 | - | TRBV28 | TGTGCCAGCAGTTTATCGGGGGGAGGTACCTACGAGCAGTACTTC | CASSLSGGGTYEQYF
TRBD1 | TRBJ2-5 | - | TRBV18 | TGTGCCAGCTCACCATTTCAGGGGGCGGAAGAGACCCAGTACTTC | CASSPFQGAEETQYF
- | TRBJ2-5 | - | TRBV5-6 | TGTGCCAGCAGCTTTCTTCTAGCCGTTAAAGAGACCCAGTACTTC | CASSFLLAVKETQYF
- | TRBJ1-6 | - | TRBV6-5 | TGTGCCAGCTCTGGTCAGGGAAGGTCACCCCTCCACTTT | CASSGQGRSPLHF
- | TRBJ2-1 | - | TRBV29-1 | TGCAGCGTTGAAGTTCCCTTACCCGGGAATGAGCAGTTCTTC | CSVEVPLPGNEQFF
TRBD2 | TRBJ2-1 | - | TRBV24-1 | TGTGCCACCAGTGATTTCGCAAGCGGGAGTAAAAATGAGCAGTTCTTC | CATSDFASGSKNEQFF
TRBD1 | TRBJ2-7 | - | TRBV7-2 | TGTGCCAGCAGCTCAATATATCGGGACAGGGGTGTCGAGCAGTACTTC | CASSSIYRDRGVEQYF